The entry that follows covers one T cell receptor beta chain sequence. Its specificity is not known. The data were taken from a study of Tregs in tolerant kidney transplant recipients. This table comes from immunoSEQ multiplex PCR, and its TCRdb copy is limited to in-frame clones, with some not included. The sample carries some 66,000 clones, roughly 92% recorded once. Germline-derived CDR1 and CDR2 are LNHDA and SQIVND (reference sequence). The V end was cut by 6 bases, the J end by 4 bases, with 16 bases between. This CDR3 comprises 14 residues. Study outcomes and limitations: Tregs expanded with activated donor B cells seemed most donor-specific. No direct test of biological reproducibility was done here. Donor-specific Treg expansion exceeded global Treg expansion in tolerant patients, suggesting antigen drive. The small number of patients limits these findings pending further validation.

This material consisted of CD8+ T cells from blood, taken before the transplant. This sequence was found in a human donor who received a combined kidney and bone marrow transplant. The chain has TRBV19 and TRBJ2-7, with unresolved D. CDR3 coding DNA: TGTGCCAGTAGCCTAAACAGTAACTGGTACGAGCAGTACTTC. This gives the protein CASSLNSNWYEQYF.